This TCR beta chain originates from a study of regulatory T cells in long-lasting Graves disease. Germline CDR1 and CDR2: KGHSH and LQKENI. Losses at the gene ends were 0 bases for V and 0 bases for J; bases not matched to a gene: 7. This CDR3 is 17 amino acids long. Noted time point: newly diagnosed GD, antithyroid drugs for less than 3 months. Isolated PBMC RNA provided the starting material for the TCR library. This clonotype was seen a handful of times. Its antigen remains unknown. General study findings and limits: Repertoires from persistent disease leaned toward TRBV28, TRBJ1-2 and TRBJ2-5.

HTBI primers from iRepertoire and Arm-PCR of CDR3 regions yielded the TCR beta libraries. From the multiplex PCR reads, TCRdb called clonotypes with MiXCR, one entry per CDR3 protein. This sample has fewer than 650,000 distinct CDR3 sequences, with roughly a sixth found just once. In addition, the sample was reused for a study of T cells in Graves' hyperthyroidism and ophthalmopathy. That report notes: The study used the HTBI primer set for a first-round RT-PCR of the TCR CDR3. Median prediction lead before ophthalmopathy onset was around 7 months with the model.

Sample: peripheral blood mononuclear cells (PBMCs), taken at new diagnosis, from a patient treated with antithyroid drugs. The TCR comes from a man between 18 and 35 years old with Graves disease. V usage is TRBV18 and J usage is TRBJ2-7; 8 bases align to TRBD2. The CDR3 is CASSPPGGLASSYEQYF. CDR3 sequence (DNA): TGTGCCAGCTCACCACCGGGAGGACTAGCCAGCTCCTACGAGCAGTACTTC.